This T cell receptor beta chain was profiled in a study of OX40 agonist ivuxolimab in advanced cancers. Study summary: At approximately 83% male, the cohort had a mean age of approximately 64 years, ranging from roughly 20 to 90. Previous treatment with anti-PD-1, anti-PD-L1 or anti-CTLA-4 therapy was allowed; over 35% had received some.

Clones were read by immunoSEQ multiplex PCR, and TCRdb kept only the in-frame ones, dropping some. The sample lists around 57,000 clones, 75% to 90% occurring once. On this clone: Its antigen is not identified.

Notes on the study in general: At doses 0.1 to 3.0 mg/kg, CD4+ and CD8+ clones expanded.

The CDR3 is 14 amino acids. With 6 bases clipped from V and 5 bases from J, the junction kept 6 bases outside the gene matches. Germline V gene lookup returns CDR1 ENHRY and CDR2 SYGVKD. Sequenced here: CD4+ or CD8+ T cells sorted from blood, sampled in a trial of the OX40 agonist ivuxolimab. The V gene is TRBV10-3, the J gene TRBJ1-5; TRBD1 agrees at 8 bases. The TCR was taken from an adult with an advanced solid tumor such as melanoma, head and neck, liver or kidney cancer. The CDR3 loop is CAIRKGQGDQPQHF. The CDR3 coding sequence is TGTGCCATCAGAAAAGGACAGGGCGATCAGCCCCAGCATTTT.